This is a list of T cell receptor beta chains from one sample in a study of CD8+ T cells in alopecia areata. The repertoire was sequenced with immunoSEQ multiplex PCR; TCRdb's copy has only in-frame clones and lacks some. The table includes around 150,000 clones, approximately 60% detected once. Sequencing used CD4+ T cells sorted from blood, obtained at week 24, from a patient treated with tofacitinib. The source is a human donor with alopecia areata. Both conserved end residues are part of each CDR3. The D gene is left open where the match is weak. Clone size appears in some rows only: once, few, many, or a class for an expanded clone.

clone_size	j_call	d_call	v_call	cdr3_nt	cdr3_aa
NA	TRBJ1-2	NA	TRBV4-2	TGTGCCAGCAGCCGTTCCAGTCAGGTGGGAGGTGGCTACACCTTC	CASSRSSQVGGGYTF
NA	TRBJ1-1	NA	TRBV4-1	TGCGCCAGCAGCCAACCCCTCAGGGAAAACACTGAAGCTTTCTTT	CASSQPLRENTEAFF
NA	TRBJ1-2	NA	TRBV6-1	TGTGCCAGCAGTGAACGTCTACGGGATCAGGGCTACACCTTC	CASSERLRDQGYTF
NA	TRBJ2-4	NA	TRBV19	TGTGCCAGTAGTATTTTGGGCAGGGGAGAGAACATTCAGTACTTC	CASSILGRGENIQYF
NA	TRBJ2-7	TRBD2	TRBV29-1	TGCAGCGTTATGGGCGGGGGCTACGAGCAGTACTTC	CSVMGGGYEQYF
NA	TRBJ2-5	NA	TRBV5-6	TGTGCCAGCAGCAGCCGGAGGGGCCAAGAGACCCAGTACTTC	CASSSRRGQETQYF
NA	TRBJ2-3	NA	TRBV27	TGTGCCAGCAGTCTAAACCGACCAGGGTGGAGTACGCAGTATTTT	CASSLNRPGWSTQYF
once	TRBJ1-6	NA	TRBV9	TGTGCCAGCAGCGTAGAAGTGAGCTCCTATAATTCACCCCTCCACTTT	CASSVEVSSYNSPLHF
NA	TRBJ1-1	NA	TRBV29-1	TGCAGCGTCGTTGGGGTATTGAACACTGAAGCTTTCTTT	CSVVGVLNTEAFF
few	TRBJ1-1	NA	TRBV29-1	TGCAGCGTTGAAGATCGATCCGGGGGGAGGAACACTGAAGCTTTCTTT	CSVEDRSGGRNTEAFF
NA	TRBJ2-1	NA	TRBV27	TGTGCCAGCAGTCCAACCCCCGACTGGGCAAGGCAGTTCTTC	CASSPTPDWARQFF
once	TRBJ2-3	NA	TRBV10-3	TGTGCCATCAGCCGAGCGGATACGCAGTATTTT	CAISRADTQYF
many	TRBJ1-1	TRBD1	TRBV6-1	TGTGCCAGCAGTGTCGACAGGGCGAACACTGAAGCTTTCTTT	CASSVDRANTEAFF
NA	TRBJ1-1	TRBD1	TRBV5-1	TGCGCCGGTTGGGACAGCCTGAACACTGAAGCTTTCTTT	CAGWDSLNTEAFF
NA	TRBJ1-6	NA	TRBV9	TGTGCCAGCAGCGTAGGAGGGGGTGGTTCACCCCTCCACTTT	CASSVGGGGSPLHF
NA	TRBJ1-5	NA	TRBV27	TGTGCCAGCAGTCCGGGGACTGGGGATCAGCCCCAGCATTTT	CASSPGTGDQPQHF
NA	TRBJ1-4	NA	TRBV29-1	TGCAGCACCCGATCCGTCTGGGATGAAGAAAAACTGTTTTTT	CSTRSVWDEEKLFF
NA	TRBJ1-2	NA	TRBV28	TGTGCCAGCAGTCTCGGGGACTATGGCTACACCTTC	CASSLGDYGYTF
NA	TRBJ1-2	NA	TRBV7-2	TGTGCCAGCAGCTTACACTATGGCTACACCTTC	CASSLHYGYTF
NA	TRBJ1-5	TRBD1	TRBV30	TGTGCCTGGAGTACCGACAGGGGTCCTTATAGCAATCAGCCCCAGCATTTT	CAWSTDRGPYSNQPQHF
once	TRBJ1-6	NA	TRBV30	TGTGCCTGGAATCCGGTCAGGATAAATTCACCCCTCCACTTT	CAWNPVRINSPLHF
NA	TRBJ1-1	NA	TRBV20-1	TGCAGTGCTAGGGAAGTCATGTTGGCTTTCTTT	CSAREVMLAFF
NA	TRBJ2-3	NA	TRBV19	TGTGCCAGTAGTCGGGAGAGCACAGATACGCAGTATTTT	CASSRESTDTQYF
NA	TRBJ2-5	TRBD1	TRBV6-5	TGTGCCAGCAGTTACATTACAGGGGGCCAAGAGACCCAGTACTTC	CASSYITGGQETQYF
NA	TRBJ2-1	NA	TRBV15	TGTGCCACCAGCAGAGGAGGCGGGCAGAGGGGTGAGCAGTTCTTC	CATSRGGGQRGEQFF
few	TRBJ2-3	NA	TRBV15	TGTGCCACCAGCGTAAAAGATACGCAGTATTTT	CATSVKDTQYF
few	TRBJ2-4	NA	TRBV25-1	TGTGCCAGCATCCCAAAAGGACTAGCCAAAAACATTCAGTACTTC	CASIPKGLAKNIQYF
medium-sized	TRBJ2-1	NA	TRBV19	TGTGCCAGTAGTATCCGAGCGCTGAGCTCCTACAATGAGCAGTTCTTC	CASSIRALSSYNEQFF
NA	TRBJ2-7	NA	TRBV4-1	TGCGCCAGCAGCCAAGGGACGGAACTTACCTACGAGCAGTACTTC	CASSQGTELTYEQYF
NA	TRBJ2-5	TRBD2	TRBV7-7	TGTGCTAGCAGCTTAGCACACAGCGGGGTAGGGGAGACCCAGTACTTC	CASSLAHSGVGETQYF
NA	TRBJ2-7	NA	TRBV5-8	TGTGCCAGCAGCCCAAGGACCGTCTCCTACGAGCAGTACTTC	CASSPRTVSYEQYF
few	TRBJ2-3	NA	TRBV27	TGTGCCAGCAGTTTATTTCGACCCACAGATACGCAGTATTTT	CASSLFRPTDTQYF
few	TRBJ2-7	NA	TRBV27	TGTGCCAGCAGTTGGAAGCCCAGGGGGGGCTACGAGCAGTACTTC	CASSWKPRGGYEQYF
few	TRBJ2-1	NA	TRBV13	TGTGCCAGCAGCTTAGTTACGCACAATGAGCAGTTCTTC	CASSLVTHNEQFF
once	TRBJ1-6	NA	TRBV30	TGTGCCTGGAACGGACAAAATAATTCACCCCTCCACTTT	CAWNGQNNSPLHF
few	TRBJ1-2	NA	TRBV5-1	TGCGCCAGCAGCTCGATCCGCAGACAGACTAACTATGGCTACACCTTC	CASSSIRRQTNYGYTF
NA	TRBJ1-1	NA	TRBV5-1	TGCGCCAGCAGCGCCCAAGGGGGGACCACTGAAGCTTTCTTT	CASSAQGGTTEAFF
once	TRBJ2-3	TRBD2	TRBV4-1	TGCGCCAGCAGCCAAGCCAGCGGGGGCCCAAAGTATTTT	CASSQASGGPKYF
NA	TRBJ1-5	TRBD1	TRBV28	TGTGCCAGCAGTTTATGGGGGACAGATCATCAGCCCCAGCATTTT	CASSLWGTDHQPQHF
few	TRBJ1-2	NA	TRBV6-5	TGTGCCAGCAGGTCGGCACAGAGGAACTATGGCTACACCTTC	CASRSAQRNYGYTF
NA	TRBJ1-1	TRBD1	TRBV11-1	TGTGCCAGCAGCCCCCGGGACAGGGCTCATGCTTTCTTT	CASSPRDRAHAFF
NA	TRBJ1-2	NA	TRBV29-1	TGCAGCGTTGGCTCTGAGTATCGGGGGGGCTACACCTTC	CSVGSEYRGGYTF
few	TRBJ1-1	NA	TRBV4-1	TGCGCCAGCAGCGCGGGACGGGCGACTGAAGCTTTCTTT	CASSAGRATEAFF
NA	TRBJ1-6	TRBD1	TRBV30	TGTGCCTGGAGTGTATGGACAGGGAATTCACCCCTCCACTTT	CAWSVWTGNSPLHF
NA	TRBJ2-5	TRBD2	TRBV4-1	TGCGCCAGCAGCTACTCCGGGACTAGCGGGCAAGAGACCCAGTACTTC	CASSYSGTSGQETQYF
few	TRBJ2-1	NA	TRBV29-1	TGCAGCGTTGATACCCTTCGCCCGGAAGACTACAATGAGCAGTTCTTC	CSVDTLRPEDYNEQFF
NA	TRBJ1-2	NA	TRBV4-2	TGTGCCAGCAGCCAAGATGTCGCGGGGCCCTATGGCTACACCTTC	CASSQDVAGPYGYTF
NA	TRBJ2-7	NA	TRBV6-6	TGTGCCAAACCAGGGGTGGGATCCTACGAGCAGTACTTC	CAKPGVGSYEQYF
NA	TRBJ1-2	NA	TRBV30	TGTGCCTGGAGTGTGTTTGACCCCGGTTTGGGCTATGGCTACACCTTC	CAWSVFDPGLGYGYTF
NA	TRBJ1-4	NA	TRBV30	TGTGCCTGGAGGGAAGGACAGAACAATGAAAAACTGTTTTTT	CAWREGQNNEKLFF
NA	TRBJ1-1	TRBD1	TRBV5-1	TGCGCCAGCAGCCGAACCGATCAGGGGGCCACTGAAGCTTTCTTT	CASSRTDQGATEAFF
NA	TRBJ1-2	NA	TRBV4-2	TGTGCCAGCAGCCAAGATCCTGACCGGGGTGGCTACACCTTC	CASSQDPDRGGYTF
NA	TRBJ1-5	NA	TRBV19	TGTGCCAGTAGTTACTCGAGCGCAGCCAATCAGCCCCAGCATTTT	CASSYSSAANQPQHF
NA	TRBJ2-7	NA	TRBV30	TGTGCCTGGAGTTTGGTTTACGAGCAGTACTTC	CAWSLVYEQYF